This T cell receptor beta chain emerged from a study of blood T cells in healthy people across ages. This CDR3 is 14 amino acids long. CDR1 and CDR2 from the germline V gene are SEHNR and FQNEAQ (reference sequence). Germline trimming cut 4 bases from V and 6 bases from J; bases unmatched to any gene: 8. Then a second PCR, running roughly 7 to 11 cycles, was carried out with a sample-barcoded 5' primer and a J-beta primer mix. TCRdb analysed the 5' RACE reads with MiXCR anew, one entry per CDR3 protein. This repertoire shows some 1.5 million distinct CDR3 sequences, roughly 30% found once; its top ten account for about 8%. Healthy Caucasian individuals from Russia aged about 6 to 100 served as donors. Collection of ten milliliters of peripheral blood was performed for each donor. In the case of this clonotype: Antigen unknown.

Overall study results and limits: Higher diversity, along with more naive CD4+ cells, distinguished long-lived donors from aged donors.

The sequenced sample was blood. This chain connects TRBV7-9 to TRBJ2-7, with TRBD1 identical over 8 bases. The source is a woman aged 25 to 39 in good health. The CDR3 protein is CASSSQGAGGEQYF. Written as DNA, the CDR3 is TGTGCCAGCAGCTCCCAGGGGGCAGGAGGCGAGCAGTACTTC.